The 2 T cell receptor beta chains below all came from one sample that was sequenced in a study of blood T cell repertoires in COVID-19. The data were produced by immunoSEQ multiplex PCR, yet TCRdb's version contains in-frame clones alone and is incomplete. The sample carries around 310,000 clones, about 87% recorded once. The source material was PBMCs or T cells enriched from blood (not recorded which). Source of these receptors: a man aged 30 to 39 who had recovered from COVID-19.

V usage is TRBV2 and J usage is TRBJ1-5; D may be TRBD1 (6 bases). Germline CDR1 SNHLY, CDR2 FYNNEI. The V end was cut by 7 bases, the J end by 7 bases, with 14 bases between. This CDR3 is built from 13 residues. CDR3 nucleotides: TGTGCCAGCATGGTGGAGGGGGGGCAGCCCCAGCATTTT. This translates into CASMVEGGQPQHF.

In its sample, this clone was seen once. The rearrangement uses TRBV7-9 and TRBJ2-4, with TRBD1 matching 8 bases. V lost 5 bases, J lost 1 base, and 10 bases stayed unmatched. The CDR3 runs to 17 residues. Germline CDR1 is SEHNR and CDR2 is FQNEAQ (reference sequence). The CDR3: CASSQPGQASAKNIQYF. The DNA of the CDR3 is TGTGCCAGCAGCCAACCGGGACAGGCCTCGGCCAAAAACATTCAGTACTTC.